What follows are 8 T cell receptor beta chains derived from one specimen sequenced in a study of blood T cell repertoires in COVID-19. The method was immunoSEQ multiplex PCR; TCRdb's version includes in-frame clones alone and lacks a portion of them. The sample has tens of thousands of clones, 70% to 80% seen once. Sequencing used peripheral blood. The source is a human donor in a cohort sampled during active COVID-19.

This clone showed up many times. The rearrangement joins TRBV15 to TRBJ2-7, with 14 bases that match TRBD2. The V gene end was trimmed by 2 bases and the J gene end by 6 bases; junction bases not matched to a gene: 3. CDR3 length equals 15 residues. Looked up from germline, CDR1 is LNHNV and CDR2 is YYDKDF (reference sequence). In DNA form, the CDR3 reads TGTGCCACCAGCAGACCGGGACTAGCGGGAGTCGAGCAGTACTTC. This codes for CATSRPGLAGVEQYF. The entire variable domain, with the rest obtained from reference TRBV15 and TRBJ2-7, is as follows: DAMVIQNPRYQVTQFGKPVTLSCSQTLNHNVMYWYQQKSSQAPKLLFHYYDKDFNNEADTPDNFQSRRPNTSFCFLDIRSPGLGDTAMYLCATSRPGLAGVEQYFGPGTRLTVT.

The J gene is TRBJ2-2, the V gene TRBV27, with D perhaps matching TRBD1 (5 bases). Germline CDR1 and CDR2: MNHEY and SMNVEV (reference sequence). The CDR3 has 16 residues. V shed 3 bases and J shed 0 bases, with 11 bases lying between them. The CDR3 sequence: CASSFLDIANTGELFF. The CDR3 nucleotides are TGTGCCAGCAGTTTCCTGGACATAGCGAACACCGGGGAGCTGTTTTTT.

CDR3 protein: CASRRDYSPRGEQFF. CDR3 in DNA: TGCGCCAGCCGCCGGGACTACTCACCGAGGGGTGAGCAGTTCTTC. The chain carries TRBV5-1 and TRBJ2-1, with 7 bases aligning to TRBD2. The CDR3 has 15 residues. V lost 7 bases to trimming and J lost 9 bases; unmatched junction nucleotides: 16. Germline V gene sequence: CDR1 SGHRS, CDR2 YFSETQ.

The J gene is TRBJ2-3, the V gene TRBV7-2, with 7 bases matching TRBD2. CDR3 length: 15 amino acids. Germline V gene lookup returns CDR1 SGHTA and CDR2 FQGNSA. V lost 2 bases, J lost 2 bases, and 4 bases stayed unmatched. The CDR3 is CASSLLAAYTDTQYF. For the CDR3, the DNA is TGTGCCAGCAGCTTACTAGCGGCCTACACAGATACGCAGTATTTT.

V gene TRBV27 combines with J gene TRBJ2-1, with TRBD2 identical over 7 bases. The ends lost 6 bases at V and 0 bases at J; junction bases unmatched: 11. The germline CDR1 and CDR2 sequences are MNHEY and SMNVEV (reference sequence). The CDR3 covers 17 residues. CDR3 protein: CASSPGTITNSYNEQFF. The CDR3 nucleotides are TGTGCCAGCAGCCCCGGGACTATAACCAACTCCTACAATGAGCAGTTCTTC.

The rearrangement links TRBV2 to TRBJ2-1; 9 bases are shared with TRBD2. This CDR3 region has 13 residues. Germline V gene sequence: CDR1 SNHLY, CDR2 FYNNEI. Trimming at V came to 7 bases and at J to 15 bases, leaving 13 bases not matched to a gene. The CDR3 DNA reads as TGTGCCAGCATGATGGGGCGGGAGGGCCCCCGGTTCTTC. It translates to CASMMGREGPRFF.

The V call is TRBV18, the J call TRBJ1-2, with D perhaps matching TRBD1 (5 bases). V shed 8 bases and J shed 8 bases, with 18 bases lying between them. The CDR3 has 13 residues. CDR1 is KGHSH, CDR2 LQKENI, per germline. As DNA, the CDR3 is TGTGCCAGCCAGGAGGGGCCTACGGGGGGCTACACCTTC. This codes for CASQEGPTGGYTF.

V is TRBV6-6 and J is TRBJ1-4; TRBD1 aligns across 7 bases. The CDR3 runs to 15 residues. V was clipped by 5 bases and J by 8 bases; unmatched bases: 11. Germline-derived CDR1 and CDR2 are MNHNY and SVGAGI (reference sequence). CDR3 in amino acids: CASSHRQGFGEKLFF. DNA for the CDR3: TGTGCCAGCAGTCATCGACAGGGATTCGGAGAAAAACTGTTTTTT.